What follows are 23 T cell receptor beta chains derived from one specimen sequenced in a study of Graves' ophthalmopathy and Graves' hyperthyroidism. Amplification from RNA transcripts yielded the TCR beta CDR3 regions. HTBI-primed first-round RT-PCR preceded second-round multiplex PCR. Each CDR3 protein gets one entry after TCRdb re-called the multiplex PCR reads with MiXCR. The repertoire includes 400,000 to 450,000 distinct CDR3 sequences, over 20% of them detected once, and approximately 3.2% sits in the top ten. Sequencing was performed on peripheral blood. The receptor source for this set is a young woman with stable Graves' hyperthyroidism.

This clonotype was counted many times. The CDR3 coding sequence is TGTGCCAGCAGTTACTCCCAGGGAGACGAGCAGTACTTC. Amino acids: CASSYSQGDEQYF. This chain uses TRBV6-5 with TRBJ2-7; D is possibly TRBD1 or TRBD2 (5 bases each). The germline CDR1 and CDR2 sequences are MNHEY and SVGAGI. With 0 bases removed from V and 5 bases from J, the gap between germline ends came to 8 bases. CDR3 length equals 13 residues.

This clonotype was detected many times. CDR3 in amino acids: CASSDFGTRRDCAYF. In nucleotides, the CDR3 is TGTGCCAGCAGTGACTTCGGAACTAGGAGGGATTGTGCGTACTTC. The chain has TRBV2 and TRBJ2-7; tentative D call: TRBD2 (6 bases). Germline CDR1 SNHLY, CDR2 FYNNEI. The CDR3 contains 15 residues. With 3 bases removed from V and 12 bases from J, the gap between germline ends came to 24 bases.

This clonotype showed up just once. The rearrangement uses TRBV12-3 or TRBV12-4 and TRBJ1-5; D gene uncertain. This CDR3 contains 15 residues. V was shortened by 4 bases and J by 0 bases, with 10 bases between the two germline ends. This CDR3 is CASSSLPGSNQPQHF. In DNA form, the CDR3 reads TGTGCCAGCAGTTCGCTGCCGGGTAGCAATCAGCCCCAGCATTTT.

This clonotype has a count of ten or more. The rearrangement joins TRBV6-5 to TRBJ2-5, with D perhaps given as TRBD1 or TRBD2 (5 bases each). With 0 bases removed from V and 5 bases from J, the gap between germline ends came to 13 bases. CDR1 MNHEY and CDR2 SVGAGI come from the germline V gene. The CDR3 length is 15 residues. The CDR3, as DNA: TGTGCCAGCAGTTACTCGGGGCGCTGGGGGGAGACCCAGTACTTC. Translating it yields CASSYSGRWGETQYF.

Turning to this clonotype: Just one base apart from a much larger clone, this may be a read error. The chain combines TRBV24-1 with TRBJ1-2, with D maybe TRBD1 (5 bases). The V gene's germline CDR1 is KGHDR and CDR2 SFDVKD. The V and J ends lost 4 bases and 4 bases respectively, with 9 bases between them. This CDR3 is 13 amino acids long. The CDR3 sequence is CATSDPGAYGYTF. In DNA, the CDR3 is TGTGCCACCAGTGACCCCGGGGCCTATGGCTACACCTTC.

This clonotype has at least ten counts. The chain combines TRBV20-1 with TRBJ2-2, with 9 positions matching TRBD1. Trimming removed 6 bases from V and 5 bases from J; junction bases left unmatched: 4. CDR3 length equals 13 residues. Germline V lookup: CDR1 DFQATT, CDR2 SNEGSKA (reference sequence). CDR3 coding DNA: TGCAGTGCACTGACAGGGGGGACCGGGGAGCTGTTTTTT. This sequence encodes CSALTGGTGELFF.

This clonotype has more than one count but fewer than ten. The chain joins TRBV4-3 to TRBJ1-6; D is uncertain. Germline CDR1 is LGHNA and CDR2 is YSLEER. This CDR3 region has 18 residues. The V gene lost 0 bases and the J gene lost 4 bases, with 16 bases spanning the gap. CDR3 residues: CASSQEAPRWEYNSPLHF. The CDR3 nucleotides read TGCGCCAGCAGCCAAGAGGCCCCGCGGTGGGAGTATAATTCACCCCTCCACTTT.

This clonotype was found many times. V and J are TRBV20-1 and TRBJ2-5; D not resolved. The CDR3 has 12 amino acids. Trimming removed 5 bases from V and 1 base from J, with 8 bases in between. Germline lookup yields CDR1 DFQATT and CDR2 SNEGSKA (reference sequence). The CDR3 coding sequence is TGCAGTGCTGCCCGTACCCAAGAGACCCAGTACTTC. Translated, it gives CSAARTQETQYF.

This clonotype came up many times. V gene TRBV6-6 combines with J gene TRBJ2-2; D gene unclear. CDR1 and CDR2 (germline): MNHNY, SVGAGI (reference sequence). CDR3 length: 14 amino acids. Trimming stripped 4 bases from V and 4 bases from J, with 10 bases between. The DNA for the CDR3 is TGTGCCAGCAGTTCGATAACGGGCACCGGGGAGCTGTTTTTT. Translating gives CASSSITGTGELFF.

In this sample, this clonotype turned up many times. The chain combines TRBV6-1 with TRBJ1-2, with 10 bases lining up with TRBD1. With V trimmed by 7 bases and J by 4 bases, 9 bases remained unmatched. The CDR3 length is 15 residues. Per the germline V gene, CDR1 is MNHNS and CDR2 is SASEGT. The CDR3 coding sequence is TGTGCCAGCAAACTACCGGGACAGGGGTTCTATGGCTACACCTTC. Translated: CASKLPGQGFYGYTF.

Regarding this clonotype: A much larger clone differs by one base, so this may be a read error. The rearrangement links TRBV4-1 to TRBJ2-7, with 9 bases identical to TRBD1. Germline values: CDR1 MGHRA, CDR2 YSYEKL. The CDR3 consists of 18 residues. The V gene end was trimmed by 2 bases and the J gene end by 3 bases; junction bases not matched to a gene: 14. The CDR3 region has the DNA TGCGCCAGCAGCCAACAGAGCTACACAGGGGGCAGGTACTACGAGCAGTACGTC. This codes for CASSQQSYTGGRYYEQYV.

This clonotype came up many times. V and J are TRBV20-1 and TRBJ1-2, with 8 bases identical to TRBD1. Germline V gene sequence: CDR1 DFQATT, CDR2 SNEGSKA (reference sequence). The CDR3 length is 13 residues. With 3 bases clipped from V and 2 bases from J, the junction kept 2 bases outside the gene matches. This CDR3 reads CSASRQGNYGYTF. The DNA of the CDR3 is TGCAGTGCTAGCAGACAGGGGAACTATGGCTACACCTTC.

This clonotype was counted a few times. The chain carries TRBV6-5 and TRBJ2-5; a weak D match, TRBD1 (5 bases). Germline V CDR1 and CDR2: MNHEY, SVGAGI. This CDR3 spans 14 amino acids. V lost 0 bases, J lost 2 bases, and 7 bases lay in between. CDR3 sequence (DNA): TGTGCCAGCAGTTACTCGACAGCACAAGAGACCCAGTACTTC. It yields the protein CASSYSTAQETQYF.

V usage is TRBV11-2 and J usage is TRBJ2-6; no clear D. The germline CDR1 and CDR2 sequences are SGHAT and FQNNGV. This CDR3 region has 18 residues. The V and J ends lost 0 bases and 0 bases respectively, with 12 bases between them. CDR3 sequence reads: CASSLEGRRSSGANVLTF. In DNA form, the CDR3 reads TGTGCCAGCAGCTTAGAGGGCAGGAGAAGCTCTGGGGCCAACGTCCTGACTTTC.

In this sample, this clonotype turned up many times. J is TRBJ1-1 and V is TRBV6-2 or TRBV6-3, with 7 positions matching TRBD1. V lost 6 bases and J lost 5; bases outside the gene matches: 6. This CDR3 comprises 13 residues. The germline CDR1 and CDR2 sequences are MNHEY and SVGEGT. The CDR3 nucleotides are TGTGCCAGCAGGTACAACAGGGGAACTGAAGCTTTCTTT. It is translated as CASRYNRGTEAFF.

The table lists this clonotype with many counts. The rearrangement joins TRBV7-8 to TRBJ1-1; 7 nucleotides agree with TRBD1. Germline V gene sequence: CDR1 SGHVS, CDR2 FQNEAQ. The V and J ends lost 5 bases and 10 bases, in that order; junction bases with no gene match: 13. The CDR3 totals 14 residues. The CDR3 protein is CASSQSTGIGRAFF. The CDR3 DNA reads TGTGCCAGCAGCCAGTCGACAGGGATTGGGCGAGCTTTCTTT.

In this sample, this clonotype turned up many times. The chain couples TRBV6-5 to TRBJ2-5; the D gene is possibly TRBD1 (6 bases). Germline V gene data show CDR1 as MNHEY and CDR2 as SVGAGI. The CDR3 consists of 15 residues. Trimming cost V 2 bases and J 2 bases, with 12 bases left between them. The CDR3 region has the DNA TGTGCCAGCAGTTACCGGCAGGGGAAACAAGAGACCCAGTACTTC. Its translation: CASSYRQGKQETQYF.

The sample holds many counts of this clonotype. This chain uses TRBV25-1 with TRBJ1-2, with a tentative D call TRBD1 (5 bases). V lost 5 bases and J lost 7, with 14 bases in between. Germline V gene lookup returns CDR1 MGHDK and CDR2 SYGVNS. This CDR3 has 13 amino acids. The CDR3 coding sequence is TGTGCCAGCAGTCCGGGGCCCCACTCTGGCTACACCTTC. This encodes CASSPGPHSGYTF.

This clonotype was found a few times. The chain carries TRBV6-1 and TRBJ2-7; TRBD1 matches 10 bases. Trimming removed 1 base from V and 2 bases from J; junction bases left unmatched: 2. The CDR3 spans 15 residues. CDR1 MNHNS and CDR2 SASEGT come from the germline V gene. The CDR3 DNA reads as TGTGCCAGCAGTGAAGGACAGGGGGCTCCCTACGAGCAGTACTTC. Protein sequence: CASSEGQGAPYEQYF.

This clonotype was seen a handful of times. This chain connects TRBV28 to TRBJ2-5, with 12 bases that match TRBD1. V was clipped by 6 bases and J by 4 bases; unmatched bases: 6. Germline CDR1 MDHEN, CDR2 SYDVKM. The CDR3 covers 15 residues. The CDR3 nucleotides are TGTGCCAGCAGAGCCGGGACAGGGGGCGGAGAGACCCAGTACTTC. Protein product: CASRAGTGGGETQYF.

This clonotype was detected many times. V is TRBV9 and J is TRBJ2-2; TRBD2 matches at 8 bases. The V gene's germline CDR1 is SGDLS and CDR2 YYNGEE. Trimming at V came to 1 base and at J to 6 bases, leaving 2 bases not matched to a gene. This CDR3 is 14 amino acids long. The CDR3 DNA sequence: TGTGCCAGCAGCGTAACGGGGGGGGCCGGGGAGCTGTTTTTT. Protein sequence: CASSVTGGAGELFF.

This chain joins TRBV20-1 and TRBJ2-7; TRBD2 matches at 11 bases. The CDR3 contains 15 residues. From germline, CDR1 is DFQATT and CDR2 SNEGSKA (reference sequence). V lost 3 bases to trimming and J lost 4 bases; unmatched junction nucleotides: 8. CDR3 DNA: TGCAGTGCTAGCCGTCTAACTAGCGGGAGTTACGAGCAGTACTTC. Its protein is CSASRLTSGSYEQYF.

There are many counts of this clonotype. V is TRBV6-2 or TRBV6-3 and J is TRBJ2-7; 10 bases are shared with TRBD2. The CDR3 contains 15 residues. The V segment lost 6 bases and the J segment 2 bases; nucleotides outside the gene matches: 7. Germline values: CDR1 MNHEY, CDR2 SVGEGT. Written as DNA, the CDR3 is TGTGCCAGCAGCCCCGGACTAGCGGCAACCTACGAGCAGTACTTC. This encodes CASSPGLAATYEQYF.